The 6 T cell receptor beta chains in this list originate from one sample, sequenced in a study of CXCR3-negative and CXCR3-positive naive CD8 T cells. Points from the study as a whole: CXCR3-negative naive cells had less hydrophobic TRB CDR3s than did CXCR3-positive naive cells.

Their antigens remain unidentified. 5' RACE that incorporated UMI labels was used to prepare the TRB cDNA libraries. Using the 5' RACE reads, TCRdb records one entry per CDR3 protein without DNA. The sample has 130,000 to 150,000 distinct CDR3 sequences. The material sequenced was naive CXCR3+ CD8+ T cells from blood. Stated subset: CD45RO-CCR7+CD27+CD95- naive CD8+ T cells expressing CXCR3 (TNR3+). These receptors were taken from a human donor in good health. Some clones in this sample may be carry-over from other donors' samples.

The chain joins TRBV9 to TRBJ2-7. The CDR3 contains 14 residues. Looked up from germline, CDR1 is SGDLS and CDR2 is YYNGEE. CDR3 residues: CASSGGVGLGEQYF.

CDR3 sequence reads: CASSQDGGGYTF. The chain has TRBV4-1 and TRBJ1-2. Germline V gene data show CDR1 as MGHRA and CDR2 as YSYEKL. The CDR3 spans 12 residues.

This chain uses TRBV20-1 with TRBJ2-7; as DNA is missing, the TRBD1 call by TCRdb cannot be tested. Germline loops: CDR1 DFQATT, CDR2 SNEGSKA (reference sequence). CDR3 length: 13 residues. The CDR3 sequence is CSAREGVDYEQYF.

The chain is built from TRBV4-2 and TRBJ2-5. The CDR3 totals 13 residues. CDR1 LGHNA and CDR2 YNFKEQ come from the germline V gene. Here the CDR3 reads CASSPEYQETQYF.

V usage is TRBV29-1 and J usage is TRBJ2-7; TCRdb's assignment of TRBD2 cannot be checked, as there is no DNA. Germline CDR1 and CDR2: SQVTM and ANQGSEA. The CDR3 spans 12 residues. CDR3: CSVEREGYEQYF.

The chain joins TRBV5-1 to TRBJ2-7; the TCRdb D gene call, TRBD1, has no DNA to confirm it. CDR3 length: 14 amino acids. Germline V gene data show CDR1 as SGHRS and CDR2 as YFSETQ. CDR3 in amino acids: CASSLGQGFNEQYF.